This TCR beta chain came from a study of T cell responses to AZD1222 COVID-19 vaccine. Repertoires were generated with immunoSEQ multiplex PCR, while TCRdb's copy carries only in-frame clones and drops some. The data hold about 150,000 clones, with about 93% observed a single time. J was trimmed by 3 bases and V by 2 bases; bases with no gene match: 9. CDR3 length equals 17 residues. In germline, CDR1 is MNHEY, CDR2 SVGEGT. This clonotype was sampled from an adult who received the AZD1222 COVID-19 vaccine. The input for sequencing was peripheral blood, taken 28 days after the second AZD1222 dose. V usage is TRBV6-2 or TRBV6-3 and J usage is TRBJ2-1; 8 nucleotides align to TRBD2. CDR3 in amino acids: CASSYAFGLAGYNEQFF. The DNA for the CDR3 is TGTGCCAGCAGTTACGCCTTTGGACTAGCCGGCTACAATGAGCAGTTCTTC.